This TCR beta chain was identified in a study of radiation and T cells in renal cell carcinoma. Data came from immunoSEQ multiplex PCR; TCRdb stores just in-frame clones and leaves some out. This sample has around 74,000 clones, with approximately 87% found just once. Notes on the study in general: Top tumor clonotypes rose in blood 2 weeks post-radiation, then contracted.

The V gene end was trimmed by 6 bases and the J gene end by 2 bases; junction bases not matched to a gene: 7. This CDR3 has 15 residues. Per germline, CDR1 SGHRS and CDR2 YFSETQ. The sample's time point: blood 4 weeks post-SBRT, at nephrectomy. Specified treatment: 15 Gy SBRT to primary tumor, nephrectomy 4 weeks later. A word on this clone: Its antigen is as yet unknown.

This sequence joins TRBV5-1 and TRBJ1-4, with 7 bases fitting TRBD1. Sample: blood, taken from a patient whose treatment included radiotherapy and nephrectomy. The clonotype was recovered from a woman aged 55-70 years with renal cell carcinoma. DNA for the CDR3: TGCGCCAGCAACCAGGGACAGAACACTAATGAAAAACTGTTTTTT. It specifies CASNQGQNTNEKLFF.